Following are 8 T cell receptor beta chains from one sample sequenced in a study of cytomegalovirus exposure and HLA in healthy donors. Here immunoSEQ multiplex PCR was the method, and the copy in TCRdb shows in-frame clones only, minus some. Among 150,000 or so clones, 89% were seen once, and the ten largest hold 1.2%. Specimen: PBMCs. The receptors shown here come from a woman between 18 and 30 years old in good health and CMV-seronegative.

The chain couples TRBV11-2 to TRBJ2-7, with 7 nucleotides matching TRBD2. The CDR3 spans 11 residues. Losses at the gene ends were 4 bases for V and 10 bases for J; bases not matched to a gene: 4. Germline-derived CDR1 and CDR2 are SGHAT and FQNNGV. The CDR3 region is CASSSPGLQYF. The DNA for the CDR3 is TGTGCCAGCAGCTCTCCGGGACTACAGTACTTC.

The chain is built from TRBV4-1 and TRBJ2-1; 12 bases align to TRBD2. Per germline, CDR1 MGHRA and CDR2 YSYEKL. J lost 5 bases, V lost 7 bases, and 6 bases had no gene match. This CDR3 contains 15 residues. CDR3 nucleotides: TGCGCCAGCACCATAACTAGCGGGGGGAACAATGAGCAGTTCTTC. Protein sequence: CASTITSGGNNEQFF.

J is TRBJ1-5 and V is TRBV9; 8 nucleotides agree with TRBD1. CDR3 length: 16 residues. Germline values: CDR1 SGDLS, CDR2 YYNGEE. V shed 0 bases and J 11 bases; nucleotides not matched to a gene: 13. CDR3: CASSVDSGQGFGAQHF. CDR3 DNA: TGTGCCAGCAGCGTAGACTCCGGACAGGGCTTCGGGGCCCAGCATTTT.

This clone showed up just once. The chain has TRBV27 and TRBJ1-1; TRBD1 matches 10 bases. Germline CDR1 MNHEY, CDR2 SMNVEV (reference sequence). Unmatched junction bases numbered 6, after V lost 5 bases and J lost 0 bases. The CDR3 totals 16 residues. CDR3 in amino acids: CASSPGQGRMNTEAFF. In DNA form, the CDR3 reads TGTGCCAGCAGTCCGGGACAGGGGAGGATGAACACTGAAGCTTTCTTT.

The chain uses TRBV6-1 and TRBJ2-4, with 8 bases fitting TRBD2. Germline loops: CDR1 MNHNS, CDR2 SASEGT. V trimming: 6 bases; J trimming: 8 bases; junction bases outside the gene matches: 12. This CDR3 region has 15 residues. The CDR3 DNA sequence: TGTGCCAGCAGGGCTGAACGGGGGGGCGTATACATTCAGTACTTC. It yields the protein CASRAERGGVYIQYF.

V gene TRBV10-2 combines with J gene TRBJ1-3, with D possibly being TRBD1 (6 bases). This CDR3 spans 14 amino acids. The germline gives CDR1 WSHSY, CDR2 SAAADI. V lost 8 bases, J lost 0 bases, and 11 bases lay in between. The chain's CDR3 is CASVGAISGNTIYF. In DNA form, the CDR3 reads TGCGCCAGCGTGGGGGCGATCTCTGGAAACACCATATATTTT.

CDR3: CASSSSGGAGEKLFF. CDR3 DNA: TGTGCCAGCAGTTCCTCAGGGGGCGCGGGTGAAAAACTGTTTTTT. The gene calls are TRBV6-5 and TRBJ1-4; 8 nucleotides line up with TRBD1. V shed 4 bases, J shed 7 bases, and the junction held 8 bases outside the gene matches. Germline CDR1 is MNHEY and CDR2 is SVGAGI. This CDR3 spans 15 amino acids.

The CDR3 DNA is TGTGCCAGCAGTCGACAGGGGGGACGAGATACGCAGTATTTT. It translates to CASSRQGGRDTQYF. V and J are TRBV11-3 and TRBJ2-3; 9 bases agree with TRBD1. Germline lookup yields CDR1 SGHNT and CDR2 YENEEA. Trimming removed 6 bases from V and 5 bases from J; junction bases left unmatched: 6. CDR3 length equals 14 residues.